This T cell receptor beta chain was documented in a study of blood T cell repertoires in COVID-19. Study-wide context: Both acute and convalescent COVID-19 samples were obtained from the United States, Italy and Spain.

The V and J ends lost 1 base and 4 bases respectively, with 3 bases between them. The CDR3 has 12 residues. Germline assignment: CDR1 SEHNR and CDR2 FQNEAQ (reference sequence). In the original workflow: Cell counts per sample came from amplifying reference gene primers. Produced via immunoSEQ multiplex PCR; TCRdb's table is partial and in-frame only. That table is the source of V, J and clone size, and D and trimming were worked out from the DNA. The table has under 300,000 clones, approximately 86% seen once. This rearrangement joins TRBV7-9 to TRBJ2-3; no clear D. What was sequenced was peripheral blood. This TCR derives from a woman aged 55-69 years with active or convalescent COVID-19. CDR3 loop: CASSLVSDTQYF. The CDR3 DNA is TGTGCCAGCAGCTTAGTCTCAGATACGCAGTATTTT. Complete variable domain (other parts from reference TRBV7-9 and TRBJ2-3): DTGVSQNPRHKITKRGQNVTFRCDPISEHNRLYWYRQTLGQGPEFLTYFQNEAQLEKSRLLSDRFSAERPKGSFSTLEIQRTEQGDSAMYLCASSLVSDTQYFGPGTRLTVL.